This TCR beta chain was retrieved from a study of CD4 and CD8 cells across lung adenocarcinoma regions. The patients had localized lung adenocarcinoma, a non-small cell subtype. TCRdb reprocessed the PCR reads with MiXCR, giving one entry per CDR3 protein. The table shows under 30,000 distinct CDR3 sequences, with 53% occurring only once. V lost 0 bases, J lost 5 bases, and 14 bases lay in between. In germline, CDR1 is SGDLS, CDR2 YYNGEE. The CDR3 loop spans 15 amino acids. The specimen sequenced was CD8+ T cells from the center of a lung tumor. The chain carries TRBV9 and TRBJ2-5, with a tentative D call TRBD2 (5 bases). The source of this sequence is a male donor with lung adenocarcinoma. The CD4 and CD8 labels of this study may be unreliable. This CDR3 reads CASSVVGSGSETQYF. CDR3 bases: TGTGCCAGCAGCGTAGTGGGGTCGGGGTCTGAGACCCAGTACTTC.